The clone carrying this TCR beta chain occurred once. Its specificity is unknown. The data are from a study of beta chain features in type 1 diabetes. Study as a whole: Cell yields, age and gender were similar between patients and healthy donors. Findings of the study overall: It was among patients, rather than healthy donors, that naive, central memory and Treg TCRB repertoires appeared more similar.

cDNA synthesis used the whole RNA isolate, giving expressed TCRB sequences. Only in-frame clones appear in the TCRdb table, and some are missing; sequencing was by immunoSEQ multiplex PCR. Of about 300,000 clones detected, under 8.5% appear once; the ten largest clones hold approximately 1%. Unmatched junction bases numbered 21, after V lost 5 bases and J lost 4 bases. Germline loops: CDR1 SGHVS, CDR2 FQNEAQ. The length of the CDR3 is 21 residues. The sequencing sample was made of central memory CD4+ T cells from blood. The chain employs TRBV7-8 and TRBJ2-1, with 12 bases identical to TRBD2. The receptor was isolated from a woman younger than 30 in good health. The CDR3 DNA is TGTGCCAGCAGCCCCGCCGCGACTAGCGGGGGTTGGGAGGGTGAATACAATGAGCAGTTCTTC. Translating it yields CASSPAATSGGWEGEYNEQFF.